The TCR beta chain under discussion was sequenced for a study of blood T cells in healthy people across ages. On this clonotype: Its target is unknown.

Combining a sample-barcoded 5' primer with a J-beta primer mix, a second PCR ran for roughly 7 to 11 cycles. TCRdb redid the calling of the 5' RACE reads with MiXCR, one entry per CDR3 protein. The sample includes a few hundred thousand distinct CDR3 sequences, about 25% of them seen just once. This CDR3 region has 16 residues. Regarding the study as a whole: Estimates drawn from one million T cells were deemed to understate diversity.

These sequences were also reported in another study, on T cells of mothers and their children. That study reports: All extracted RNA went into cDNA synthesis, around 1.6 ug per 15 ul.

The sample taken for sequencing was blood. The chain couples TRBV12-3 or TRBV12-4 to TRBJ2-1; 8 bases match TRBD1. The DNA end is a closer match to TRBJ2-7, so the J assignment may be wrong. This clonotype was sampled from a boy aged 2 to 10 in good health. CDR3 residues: CASSSDRGRVSYEQYF. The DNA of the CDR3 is TGTGCCAGCAGCTCCGACAGGGGCCGAGTATCCTACGAGCAGTACTTC.